This T cell receptor beta chain was identified in a study of Tregs in tolerant kidney transplant recipients. A note on this clone: Its antigen is unidentified.

The table came from immunoSEQ multiplex PCR; TCRdb's copy has only in-frame clones and leaves some out. The data show fewer than 95,000 clones, 93% seen once. Study observations and caveats: Changing PCR primers prevented nucleotide comparison between some patients' samples. Expanding Tregs on activated donor B cells appeared to best identify donor-specific TCRbeta clones.

Recipients received nonmyeloablative bone marrow transplants from related graft donors, with transient mixed chimerism. The origin of this receptor is a human patient who received a combined kidney and bone marrow transplant. Some T cells may possibly be graft donor cells. The specimen was CD4+ T cells from blood (PBMCs), collected 12 months after the transplant.

The CDR3 region has the DNA TGTGCCAGCAGCTTGGCCGGACAGGGAGTCGTCGCTGAAGCTTTCTTT. This sequence encodes CASSLAGQGVVAEAFF. J is TRBJ1-1 and V is TRBV5-4; 8 bases are shared with TRBD1. The germline gives CDR1 SGHNT, CDR2 YYREEE (reference sequence). This CDR3 is built from 16 residues. The V gene end was trimmed by 0 bases and the J gene end by 6 bases; junction bases not matched to a gene: 10.